This T cell receptor (beta chain) was identified in a study of early T cells in non-severe SARS-CoV-2 infection. The wider study: Chains were unpaired, as sequencing was done on bulk RNA from unsorted whole blood. General observations from the study: VDJdb-based annotation leaned toward anti-spike CD8 responses and missed private and CD4 specificities.

This clonotype was observed many times. What it binds is not known. CDR1 is WSHSY, CDR2 SAAADI, per germline. The CDR3 loop spans 12 amino acids. The V and J ends lost 8 bases and 5 bases respectively, with 12 bases between them. Unique molecular identifiers were added to individual cDNA molecules. TCRdb independently ran MiXCR on the 5' RACE reads; one entry per CDR3 protein. Of 75,000 to 100,000 distinct CDR3 sequences listed, about 14% are singletons. The TCR comes from an adult who was a healthcare worker with PCR-confirmed SARS-CoV-2 infection or an uninfected control (not recorded which). V and J are TRBV10-2 and TRBJ2-5, with D possibly being TRBD2 (6 bases). Source material: whole blood. The CDR3, as DNA: TGCGCCAGCGGTGGAGGGGTGGAGACCCAGTACTTC. The encoded protein is CASGGGVETQYF.